This is a list of T cell receptor beta chains from one sample in a study of patients and donors after allogeneic stem cell transplantation. TCRdb independently ran MiXCR on the RT-PCR reads; one entry per CDR3 protein. The table has approximately 200,000 distinct CDR3 sequences, 41% seen once; the top ten hold about 35%. The source material was blood, either unsorted or a sorted T cell fraction (not recorded which). These receptors were obtained from a human donor who was either an allogeneic HSCT recipient or a stem cell or donor lymphocyte infusion donor (not recorded which). It is not recorded whose cells these are; they may come from a transplant donor. Both conserved end residues are part of each CDR3.

v_gene,CDR3aa
TRBV5-1,CASSSLGTGATGELFF
TRBV20-1,CTATDLNTEAFF
TRBV6-5,CASSGGTYNEQFF
TRBV18,CASSPDWDTEQYF
TRBV27,CASSLWADPYYGYTF
TRBV24-1,CATSVAGGRGELFF
TRBV20-1,CSARRRAVSYEQYF
TRBV27,CASSPARLNTGELFF
TRBV7-2,CASSLNSRTSGIFHNEQFF
TRBV6-1,CASSEALGDYGYTF
TRBV18,CASSPPGPGQEAFF
TRBV28,CASSLTDLRGGQPQHF
TRBV5-1,CASSPHLGRVDTEAFF
TRBV7-9,CASSLGTSGLLSSYNEQFF
TRBV12-3/TRBV12-4,CASKTATPSSNQPQHF
TRBV29-1,CSVPLKDRQETQYF
TRBV30,CAWTREMNTEAFF
TRBV6-5,CASSSLAGNTGELFF
TRBV10-3,CAIRVTGGSYEQYF
TRBV29-1,CSAATSASYNEQFF
TRBV5-1,CASSLSESYGYTF
TRBV7-3,CASSPRLASNEQFF
TRBV12-3/TRBV12-4,CASRNWDRGGYTF
TRBV5-1,CASSLGHPENIQYF
TRBV12-3/TRBV12-4,CASSGSGQPNQPQHF
TRBV5-6,CASSLEGSSPLHF
TRBV5-1,CASSIGRGDNEKLFF
TRBV24-1,CATSDSGTVATEAFF